The clone carrying this T cell receptor beta chain appeared a few times. Antigen: not known. The data were taken from a study of response to subunit inactivated influenza vaccine. General observations from the study: With each seasonal influenza vaccination, the authors suggested, few new T cells are recruited.

In TCRdb, the RT-PCR reads were re-called with MiXCR into one record per CDR3 protein. This sample has about 190,000 distinct CDR3 sequences, with roughly 14% found just once. Looked up from germline, CDR1 is MDHEN and CDR2 is SYDVKM. The germline V and J ends were trimmed by 3 bases and 2 bases, with 16 bases remaining between them. There are 16 residues in the CDR3. The sequence came from a man aged 50 to 59 who received an inactivated influenza vaccine. The chain couples TRBV28 to TRBJ2-5; D is unresolved. The sequencing used CD8+ T cells sorted from PBMCs, collected 5 days after vaccination. CDR3 nucleotides: TGTGCCAGCAGTTTGTCGTGGTTGGGCATTCAAGAGACCCAGTACTTC. Translation: CASSLSWLGIQETQYF. The entire variable domain, with the rest obtained from reference TRBV28 and TRBJ2-5, is as follows: DVKVTQSSRYLVKRTGEKVFLECVQDMDHENMFWYRQDPGLGLRLIYFSYDVKMKEKGDIPEGYSVSREKKERFSLILESASTNQTSMYLCASSLSWLGIQETQYFGPGTRLLVL.